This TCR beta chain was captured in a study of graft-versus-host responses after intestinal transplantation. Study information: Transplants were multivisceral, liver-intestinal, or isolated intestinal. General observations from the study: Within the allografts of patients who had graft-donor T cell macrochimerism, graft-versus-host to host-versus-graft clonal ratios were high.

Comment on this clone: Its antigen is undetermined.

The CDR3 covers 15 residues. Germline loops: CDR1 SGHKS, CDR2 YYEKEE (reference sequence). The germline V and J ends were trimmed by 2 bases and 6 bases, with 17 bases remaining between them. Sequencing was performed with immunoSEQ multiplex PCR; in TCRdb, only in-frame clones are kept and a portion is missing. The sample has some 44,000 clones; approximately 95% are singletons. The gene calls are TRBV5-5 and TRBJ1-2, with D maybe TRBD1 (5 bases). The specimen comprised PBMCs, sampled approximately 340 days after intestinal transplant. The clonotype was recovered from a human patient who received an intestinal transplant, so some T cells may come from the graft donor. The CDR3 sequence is CASSLIGQGTDGYTF. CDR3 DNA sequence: TGTGCCAGCAGCTTAATAGGCCAGGGAACGGATGGCTACACCTTC.